Listed below are T cell receptor beta chains from one sample, sequenced in a study of CD8 T cells in ankylosing spondylitis. Each CDR3 protein is one row after TCRdb ran MiXCR on the 5' RACE reads. This table holds tens of thousands of distinct CDR3 sequences, under 5.5% found once. The sequencing input was blood, either unsorted or a sorted T cell fraction (not recorded which). These receptors were obtained from a male donor with ankylosing spondylitis or in good health (not recorded which). Each CDR3 is given with its conserved first and last residue. The D gene is left open where the match is weak. Clone size, where shown, is once, few, many, or a class for clones that have expanded.

D gene: -
V gene: TRBV20-1
J gene: TRBJ2-5
clone size: many
CDR3 protein: CSAPGGGTYQETQYF
CDR3 DNA: TGCAGTGCACCCGGAGGCGGAACGTACCAAGAGACCCAGTACTTC

D gene: TRBD1
V gene: TRBV5-1
J gene: TRBJ2-7
clone size: many
CDR3 protein: CASSTGQGSREQYF
CDR3 DNA: TGCGCCAGCAGCACGGGACAGGGGAGCCGCGAGCAGTACTTC

D gene: TRBD2
V gene: TRBV7-4
J gene: TRBJ2-1
clone size: many
CDR3 protein: CASSLVSSGGANEQFF
CDR3 DNA: TGTGCCAGCAGCTTAGTGTCTAGCGGGGGGGCGAATGAGCAGTTCTTC

D gene: -
V gene: TRBV5-5
J gene: TRBJ2-1
clone size: many
CDR3 protein: CASSLTMRSYNEQFF
CDR3 DNA: TGTGCCAGCAGCCTTACCATGCGGTCCTACAATGAGCAGTTCTTC

D gene: TRBD2
V gene: TRBV7-2
J gene: TRBJ2-2
clone size: -
CDR3 protein: CASSPNERGGDTGELFF
CDR3 DNA: TGTGCCAGCAGCCCCAACGAGCGGGGGGGCGACACCGGGGAGCTGTTTTTT

D gene: -
V gene: TRBV7-7
J gene: TRBJ1-5
clone size: many
CDR3 protein: CPGQCSNQPQHF
CDR3 DNA: TGTCCCGGACAGTGCTCGAATCAGCCCCAGCATTTT

D gene: TRBD2
V gene: TRBV30
J gene: TRBJ2-1
clone size: many
CDR3 protein: CAWSVLAGGREQFF
CDR3 DNA: TGTGCCTGGAGTGTACTAGCGGGGGGACGTGAGCAGTTCTTC

D gene: -
V gene: TRBV7-2
J gene: TRBJ2-3
clone size: many
CDR3 protein: CASSQQVRDTQYF
CDR3 DNA: TGTGCCAGCAGCCAGCAGGTCAGAGATACGCAGTATTTT

D gene: TRBD2
V gene: TRBV9
J gene: TRBJ2-1
clone size: many
CDR3 protein: CASSSRTSQSEQFF
CDR3 DNA: TGTGCCAGCAGCTCACGGACTAGTCAGAGTGAGCAGTTCTTC

D gene: -
V gene: TRBV6-1
J gene: TRBJ1-2
clone size: many
CDR3 protein: CASSPIGGRGYTF
CDR3 DNA: TGTGCCAGCAGCCCTATTGGGGGCAGGGGCTACACCTTC

D gene: -
V gene: TRBV20-1
J gene: TRBJ2-2
clone size: many
CDR3 protein: CSAYPLDYTGELFF
CDR3 DNA: TGCAGTGCTTACCCACTAGACTACACCGGGGAGCTGTTTTTT

D gene: -
V gene: TRBV29-1
J gene: TRBJ2-3
clone size: many
CDR3 protein: CSVAGQLTDTQYF
CDR3 DNA: TGCAGCGTTGCGGGACAACTCACAGATACGCAGTATTTT

D gene: TRBD1
V gene: TRBV7-9
J gene: TRBJ2-7
clone size: many
CDR3 protein: CASSSLSPGGSYEQYF
CDR3 DNA: TGTGCCAGCAGCTCTCTCTCCCCAGGGGGCAGCTACGAGCAGTACTTC

D gene: TRBD1
V gene: TRBV5-1
J gene: TRBJ2-7
clone size: many
CDR3 protein: CASSLGQGLRDEQYF
CDR3 DNA: TGCGCCAGCAGCTTAGGACAGGGGTTACGCGACGAGCAGTACTTC

D gene: -
V gene: TRBV12-3/TRBV12-4
J gene: TRBJ2-7
clone size: many
CDR3 protein: CASSASRGTYEQYF
CDR3 DNA: TGTGCCAGCAGTGCATCTAGGGGTACCTACGAGCAGTACTTC

D gene: -
V gene: TRBV7-6
J gene: TRBJ1-2
clone size: many
CDR3 protein: CASSLAGQGFNGYTF
CDR3 DNA: TGTGCCAGCAGCTTAGCGGGTCAGGGATTCAATGGCTACACCTTC

D gene: TRBD2
V gene: TRBV7-6
J gene: TRBJ2-1
clone size: many
CDR3 protein: CASSLSGGVSNEQFF
CDR3 DNA: TGTGCCAGCAGCTTATCCGGGGGGGTTAGCAATGAGCAGTTCTTC

D gene: -
V gene: TRBV7-9
J gene: TRBJ1-2
clone size: few
CDR3 protein: CASSSIRDNYGYTF
CDR3 DNA: TGTGCCAGCAGCAGCATCCGGGACAATTATGGCTACACCTTC

D gene: -
V gene: TRBV11-2
J gene: TRBJ2-5
clone size: many
CDR3 protein: CASRPPPVGAGEQETQYF
CDR3 DNA: TGTGCCAGCAGACCACCGCCCGTCGGGGCAGGAGAACAAGAGACCCAGTACTTC

D gene: TRBD2
V gene: TRBV4-3
J gene: TRBJ2-2
clone size: -
CDR3 protein: CASSQAAGGPGTGELFF
CDR3 DNA: TGCGCCAGCAGCCAAGCGGCGGGGGGCCCTGGGACCGGGGAGCTGTTTTTT

D gene: -
V gene: TRBV10-3
J gene: TRBJ2-7
clone size: many
CDR3 protein: CAISEEDSYEQYF
CDR3 DNA: TGTGCCATCAGTGAAGAAGACTCCTACGAGCAGTACTTC

D gene: -
V gene: TRBV7-2
J gene: TRBJ1-1
clone size: many
CDR3 protein: CASNPGNTEAFF
CDR3 DNA: TGTGCCAGCAACCCGGGGAACACTGAAGCTTTCTTT

D gene: -
V gene: TRBV20-1
J gene: TRBJ2-7
clone size: many
CDR3 protein: CSAGTSWQGIHEQYF
CDR3 DNA: TGCAGTGCTGGGACGAGCTGGCAGGGTATCCACGAGCAGTACTTC

D gene: TRBD1
V gene: TRBV7-9
J gene: TRBJ2-1
clone size: many
CDR3 protein: CASSAPGQGIDEQFF
CDR3 DNA: TGTGCCAGCAGCGCCCCCGGACAGGGAATCGATGAGCAGTTCTTC

D gene: -
V gene: TRBV7-9
J gene: TRBJ2-7
clone size: -
CDR3 protein: CASSLKTAGSYEQYF
CDR3 DNA: TGTGCCAGCAGCTTAAAAACTGCGGGCTCCTACGAGCAGTACTTC

D gene: -
V gene: TRBV10-1
J gene: TRBJ2-3
clone size: many
CDR3 protein: CATSRGYPDTQYF
CDR3 DNA: TGCGCGACCTCCCGGGGCTACCCAGATACGCAGTATTTT

D gene: -
V gene: TRBV7-3
J gene: TRBJ2-3
clone size: many
CDR3 protein: CASSLLGTLDTQYF
CDR3 DNA: TGTGCCAGCAGCCTCCTCGGGACACTGGATACGCAGTATTTT

D gene: -
V gene: TRBV12-3/TRBV12-4
J gene: TRBJ2-5
clone size: many
CDR3 protein: CASSRGRVQTQYF
CDR3 DNA: TGTGCCAGCAGTAGAGGACGGGTCCAGACCCAGTACTTC

D gene: TRBD1
V gene: TRBV7-9
J gene: TRBJ1-1
clone size: many
CDR3 protein: CASSLTGQPGTEAFF
CDR3 DNA: TGTGCCAGCAGCTTAACGGGACAGCCGGGCACTGAAGCTTTCTTT

D gene: TRBD2
V gene: TRBV5-1
J gene: TRBJ2-1
clone size: many
CDR3 protein: CASSLGSSGAYNEQFF
CDR3 DNA: TGCGCCAGCAGCTTGGGGTCTAGCGGGGCCTACAATGAGCAGTTCTTC

D gene: TRBD1
V gene: TRBV4-1
J gene: TRBJ2-7
clone size: many
CDR3 protein: CASSTRTGMYEQYF
CDR3 DNA: TGCGCCAGCAGCACCCGGACAGGGATGTACGAGCAGTACTTC

D gene: -
V gene: TRBV28
J gene: TRBJ2-3
clone size: -
CDR3 protein: CASKPGHHTDTQYF
CDR3 DNA: TGTGCCAGCAAGCCAGGACATCACACAGATACGCAGTATTTT

D gene: -
V gene: TRBV9
J gene: TRBJ1-1
clone size: many
CDR3 protein: CASSVDLAANTEAFF
CDR3 DNA: TGTGCCAGCAGCGTAGACCTGGCAGCAAACACTGAAGCTTTCTTT

D gene: TRBD2
V gene: TRBV28
J gene: TRBJ2-2
clone size: many
CDR3 protein: CASSIPSGGTGELFF
CDR3 DNA: TGTGCCAGCAGTATCCCTAGCGGGGGGACCGGGGAGCTGTTTTTT

D gene: -
V gene: TRBV5-1
J gene: TRBJ1-2
clone size: many
CDR3 protein: CASSLNGGYGYTF
CDR3 DNA: TGCGCCAGCAGCTTAAATGGGGGCTATGGCTACACCTTC

D gene: TRBD2
V gene: TRBV20-1
J gene: TRBJ2-1
clone size: many
CDR3 protein: CSARDFGGGAYNEQFF
CDR3 DNA: TGCAGTGCTAGAGATTTCGGCGGGGGGGCCTACAATGAGCAGTTCTTC

D gene: -
V gene: TRBV2
J gene: TRBJ1-1
clone size: many
CDR3 protein: CATRQDETEAFF
CDR3 DNA: TGTGCCACCCGACAGGATGAGACTGAAGCTTTCTTT

D gene: -
V gene: TRBV7-2
J gene: TRBJ1-4
clone size: many
CDR3 protein: CASSPWPGDEKLFF
CDR3 DNA: TGTGCCAGCAGCCCCTGGCCAGGTGATGAAAAACTGTTTTTT

D gene: -
V gene: TRBV5-1
J gene: TRBJ1-6
clone size: many
CDR3 protein: CASSSDRGLTYNSPLHF
CDR3 DNA: TGCGCCAGCAGCTCGGACAGAGGGCTTACCTATAATTCACCCCTCCACTTT

D gene: TRBD1
V gene: TRBV2
J gene: TRBJ2-7
clone size: many
CDR3 protein: CASSEGDSTYEQYF
CDR3 DNA: TGTGCCAGCAGTGAGGGGGACAGTACCTACGAGCAGTACTTC

D gene: TRBD2
V gene: TRBV4-3
J gene: TRBJ2-1
clone size: many
CDR3 protein: CASSQEEGGSYNEQFF
CDR3 DNA: TGCGCCAGCAGCCAAGAAGAGGGCGGGAGCTACAATGAGCAGTTCTTC

D gene: TRBD1
V gene: TRBV12-3/TRBV12-4
J gene: TRBJ1-1
clone size: many
CDR3 protein: CASSSGRGTGPFF
CDR3 DNA: TGTGCCAGCAGTTCCGGGAGAGGGACAGGTCCTTTCTTT

D gene: -
V gene: TRBV12-3/TRBV12-4
J gene: TRBJ2-1
clone size: many
CDR3 protein: CASSFDSYNEQFF
CDR3 DNA: TGTGCCAGCAGTTTCGACAGTTACAATGAGCAGTTCTTC

D gene: -
V gene: TRBV5-1
J gene: TRBJ1-1
clone size: medium-sized
CDR3 protein: CASSLAAGGTEAFF
CDR3 DNA: TGCGCCAGCAGCTTGGCAGCCGGGGGCACTGAAGCTTTCTTT

D gene: TRBD1
V gene: TRBV7-2
J gene: TRBJ1-5
clone size: -
CDR3 protein: CASSHGQGRGPQHF
CDR3 DNA: TGTGCCAGCAGCCATGGACAGGGTAGGGGACCCCAGCATTTT

D gene: -
V gene: TRBV28
J gene: TRBJ2-3
clone size: many
CDR3 protein: CASSLFALAKSTDTQYF
CDR3 DNA: TGTGCCAGCAGTTTATTTGCCCTAGCAAAAAGTACAGATACGCAGTATTTT

D gene: -
V gene: TRBV27
J gene: TRBJ2-7
clone size: many
CDR3 protein: CASWTETGSDEQYF
CDR3 DNA: TGTGCCAGCTGGACTGAGACAGGTTCTGACGAGCAGTACTTC

D gene: -
V gene: TRBV4-2
J gene: TRBJ1-3
clone size: many
CDR3 protein: CASSPSIPSGNTIYF
CDR3 DNA: TGTGCCAGCAGCCCTAGCATCCCCTCTGGAAACACCATATATTTT

D gene: TRBD2
V gene: TRBV4-3
J gene: TRBJ2-5
clone size: many
CDR3 protein: CASSQHGGASETQYF
CDR3 DNA: TGCGCCAGCAGCCAACACGGGGGGGCCTCTGAGACCCAGTACTTC

D gene: TRBD1
V gene: TRBV29-1
J gene: TRBJ2-2
clone size: many
CDR3 protein: CSVDGTGTGELFF
CDR3 DNA: TGCAGCGTTGATGGGACAGGCACCGGGGAGCTGTTTTTT

D gene: TRBD1
V gene: TRBV18
J gene: TRBJ2-7
clone size: many
CDR3 protein: CASSPNRGSSYEQYF
CDR3 DNA: TGTGCCAGCTCACCTAACAGGGGGAGCTCCTACGAGCAGTACTTC

D gene: TRBD2
V gene: TRBV5-4
J gene: TRBJ2-1
clone size: -
CDR3 protein: CASSPTSGLPGNEQFF
CDR3 DNA: TGTGCCAGCAGCCCGACTAGCGGGCTCCCAGGGAATGAGCAGTTCTTC

D gene: TRBD1
V gene: TRBV15
J gene: TRBJ2-2
clone size: many
CDR3 protein: CATSRAGTGSGELFF
CDR3 DNA: TGTGCCACCAGCAGAGCCGGGACAGGGTCCGGGGAGCTGTTTTTT

D gene: -
V gene: TRBV12-3/TRBV12-4
J gene: TRBJ1-2
clone size: many
CDR3 protein: CASSPGALKGYTF
CDR3 DNA: TGTGCCAGCAGCCCCGGGGCCTTAAAAGGCTACACCTTC

D gene: -
V gene: TRBV5-6
J gene: TRBJ1-4
clone size: many
CDR3 protein: CASSLVGSDPFF
CDR3 DNA: TGTGCCAGCAGCTTGGTTGGGTCTGACCCTTTTTTT

D gene: -
V gene: TRBV20-1
J gene: TRBJ2-4
clone size: many
CDR3 protein: CSARPSLNIQYF
CDR3 DNA: TGCAGTGCTAGGCCCAGTCTAAACATTCAGTACTTC

D gene: -
V gene: TRBV12-3/TRBV12-4
J gene: TRBJ2-3
clone size: many
CDR3 protein: CASTGQQGTDTQYF
CDR3 DNA: TGTGCCAGCACCGGACAGCAGGGGACAGATACGCAGTATTTT

D gene: -
V gene: TRBV28
J gene: TRBJ1-3
clone size: many
CDR3 protein: CASSWGSGNTIYF
CDR3 DNA: TGTGCCAGCAGTTGGGGTTCTGGAAACACCATATATTTT